This T cell receptor beta chain stems from a study of T-cell reconstitution after alpha-beta-depleted transplantation in children. Trimming stripped 8 bases from V and 6 bases from J, with 13 bases between. This CDR3 contains 12 residues. Germline values: CDR1 MNHNS, CDR2 SASEGT. Preparing the TCRbeta library involved the use of unique molecular identifiers. Each CDR3 protein gets one entry after TCRdb re-called the PCR reads with MiXCR. The data hold about 460,000 distinct CDR3 sequences, with roughly an eighth observed a single time. The gene calls are TRBV6-1 and TRBJ1-1; D call uncertain. The sequence derives from a human donor who donated a stem cell graft to a child with combined immunodeficiency. This sample comprised PBMCs from the stem cell graft donor, obtained from the stem cell graft. The CDR3 region is CASGPQWPEAFF. CDR3 in DNA: TGTGCCAGCGGCCCACAGTGGCCTGAAGCTTTCTTT.